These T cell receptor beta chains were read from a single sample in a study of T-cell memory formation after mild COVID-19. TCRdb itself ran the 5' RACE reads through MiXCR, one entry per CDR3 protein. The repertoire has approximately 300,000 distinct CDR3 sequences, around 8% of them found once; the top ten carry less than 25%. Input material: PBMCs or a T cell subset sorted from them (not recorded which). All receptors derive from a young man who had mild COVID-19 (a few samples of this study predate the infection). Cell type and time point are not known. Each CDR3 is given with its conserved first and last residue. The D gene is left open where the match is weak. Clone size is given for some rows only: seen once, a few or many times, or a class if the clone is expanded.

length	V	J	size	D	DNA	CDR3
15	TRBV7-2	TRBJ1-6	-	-	TGTGCCAGCAGCTTACAGAATTCATATAATTCACCCCTCCACTTT	CASSLQNSYNSPLHF
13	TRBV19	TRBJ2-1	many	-	TGTGCCAGTAGTATCGGGACTGCCAATGAGCAGTTCTTC	CASSIGTANEQFF
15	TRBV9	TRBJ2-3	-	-	TGTGCCAGCAGCGTAGAGGCAGCTAGCACAGATACGCAGTATTTT	CASSVEAASTDTQYF
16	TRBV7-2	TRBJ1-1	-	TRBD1	TGTGCCAGCAGCTTACTTCAGGGGGCGGGGAACACTGAAGCTTTCTTT	CASSLLQGAGNTEAFF
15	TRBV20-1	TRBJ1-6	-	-	TGCAGTGCTAGAGTTCCGGACCGGTATAATTCACCCCTCCACTTT	CSARVPDRYNSPLHF
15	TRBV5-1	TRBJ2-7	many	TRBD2	TGCGCCAGCAGCCTGTTGAGCGGGAGCTCCTACGAGCAGTACTTC	CASSLLSGSSYEQYF
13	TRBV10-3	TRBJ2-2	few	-	TGTGCCATTACACCTCAGAACACCGGGGAGCTGTTTTTT	CAITPQNTGELFF
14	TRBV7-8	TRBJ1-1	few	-	TGTGCCAGCAGCCCACAGGGTTACGGCACTGAAGCTTTCTTT	CASSPQGYGTEAFF
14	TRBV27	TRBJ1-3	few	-	TGTGCCAGCAGTTTCCTGGGCTCTGGAAACACCATATATTTT	CASSFLGSGNTIYF
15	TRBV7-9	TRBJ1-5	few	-	TGTGCCAGCAGCCCCCAAGGGGGTTTTAGGGAGCCCCAGCATTTT	CASSPQGGFREPQHF
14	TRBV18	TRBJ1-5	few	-	TGTGCCAGCTCACCACCGTATAGCAATCAGCCCCAGCATTTT	CASSPPYSNQPQHF
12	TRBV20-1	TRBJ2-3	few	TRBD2	TGCAGCCTAGCGGGGTCCACAGATACGCAGTATTTT	CSLAGSTDTQYF
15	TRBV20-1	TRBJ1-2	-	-	TGCAGTGCTAGGGGATCGGGAGGGGACAACTATGGCTACACCTTC	CSARGSGGDNYGYTF
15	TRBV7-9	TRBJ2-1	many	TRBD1	TGTGCCAGCAGCTCGACAGGGGCCTCGACGGGTGAGCAGTTCTTC	CASSSTGASTGEQFF
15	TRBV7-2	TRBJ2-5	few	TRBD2	TGTGCCAGCAGCTTGAGCGGGGGGAACCAAGAGACCCAGTACTTC	CASSLSGGNQETQYF
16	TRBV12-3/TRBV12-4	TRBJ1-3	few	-	TGTGCCAGCAACAGGCGGCTAGGGAACTTTGGAAACACCATATATTTT	CASNRRLGNFGNTIYF
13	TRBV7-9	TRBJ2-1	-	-	TGTGCCAGCAGCTTAGCCCGGGAAAGTGAGCAGTTCTTC	CASSLARESEQFF